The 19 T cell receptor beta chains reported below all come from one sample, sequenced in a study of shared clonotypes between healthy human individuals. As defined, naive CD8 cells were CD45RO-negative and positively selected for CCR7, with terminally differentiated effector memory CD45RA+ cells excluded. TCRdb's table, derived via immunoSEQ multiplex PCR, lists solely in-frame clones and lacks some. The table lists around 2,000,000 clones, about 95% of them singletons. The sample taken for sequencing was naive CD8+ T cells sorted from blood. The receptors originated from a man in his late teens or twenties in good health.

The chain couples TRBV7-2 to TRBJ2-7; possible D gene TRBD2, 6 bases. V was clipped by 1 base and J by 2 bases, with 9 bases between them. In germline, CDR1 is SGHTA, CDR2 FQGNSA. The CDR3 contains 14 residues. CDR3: CASSLGLGAYEQYF. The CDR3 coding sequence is TGTGCCAGCAGCTTAGGACTAGGGGCCTACGAGCAGTACTTC.

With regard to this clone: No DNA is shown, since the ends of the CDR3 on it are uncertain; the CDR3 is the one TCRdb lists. Here the CDR3 reads CASRRWGGGTEAFF. This chain connects TRBV21-1 to TRBJ1-1. TRBV21-1 is given as a pseudogene. The CDR3 sequence runs 14 residues, both termini included.

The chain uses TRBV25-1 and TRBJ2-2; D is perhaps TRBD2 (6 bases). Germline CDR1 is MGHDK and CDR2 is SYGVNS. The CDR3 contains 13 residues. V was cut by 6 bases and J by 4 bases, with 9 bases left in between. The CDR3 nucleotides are TGTGCCAGCAGCGGGGGAGGCACCGGGGAGCTGTTTTTT. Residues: CASSGGGTGELFF.

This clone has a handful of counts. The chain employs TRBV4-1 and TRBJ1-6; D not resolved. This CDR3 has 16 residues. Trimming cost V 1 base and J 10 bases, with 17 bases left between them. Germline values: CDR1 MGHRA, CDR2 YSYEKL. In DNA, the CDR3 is TGCGCCAGCAGCCAAGGGGATGGAGGGTATGGGTCACCCCTCCACTTT. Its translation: CASSQGDGGYGSPLHF.

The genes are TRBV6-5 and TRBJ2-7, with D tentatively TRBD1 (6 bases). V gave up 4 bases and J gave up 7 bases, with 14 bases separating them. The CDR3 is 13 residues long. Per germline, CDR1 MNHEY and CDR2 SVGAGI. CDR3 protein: CASSSRTEEEQYF. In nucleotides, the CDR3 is TGTGCCAGCAGTTCCCGGACAGAGGAAGAGCAGTACTTC.

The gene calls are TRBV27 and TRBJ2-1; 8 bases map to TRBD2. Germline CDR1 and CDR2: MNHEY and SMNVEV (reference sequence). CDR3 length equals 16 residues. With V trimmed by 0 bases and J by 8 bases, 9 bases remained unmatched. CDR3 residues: CASSLSRSGLADEQFF. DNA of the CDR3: TGTGCCAGCAGTTTATCTCGGAGCGGACTAGCCGATGAGCAGTTCTTC.

The CDR3 DNA is TGTGCCAGCAGTTCCTATAGCGGGGGGGAGGAAGAGACCCAGTACTTC. Translated: CASSSYSGGEEETQYF. This sequence joins TRBV6-5 and TRBJ2-5; 11 bases fit TRBD2. The CDR3 loop spans 16 amino acids. Trimming cost V 4 bases and J 3 bases; bases outside gene matches: 7. Looked up from germline, CDR1 is MNHEY and CDR2 is SVGAGI.

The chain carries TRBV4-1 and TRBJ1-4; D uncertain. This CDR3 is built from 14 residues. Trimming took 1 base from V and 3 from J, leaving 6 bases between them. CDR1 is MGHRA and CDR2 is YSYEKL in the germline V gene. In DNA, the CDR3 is TGCGCCAGCAGCCAAGTCGGGGCTAATGAAAAACTGTTTTTT. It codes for CASSQVGANEKLFF.

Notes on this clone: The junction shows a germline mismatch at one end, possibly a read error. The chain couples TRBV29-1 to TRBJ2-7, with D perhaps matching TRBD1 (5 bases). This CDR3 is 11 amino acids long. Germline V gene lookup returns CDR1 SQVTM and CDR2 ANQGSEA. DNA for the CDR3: TGCAGCGTTGAAGGGGGCCAGCCTGGAAACTTC. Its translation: CSVEGGQPGNF.

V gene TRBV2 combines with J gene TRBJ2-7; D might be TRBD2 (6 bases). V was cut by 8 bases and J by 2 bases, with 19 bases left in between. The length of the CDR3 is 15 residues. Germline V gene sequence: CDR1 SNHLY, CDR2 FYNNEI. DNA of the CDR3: TGTGCCAGCGGGGATCCAGCGGGCCATACCTACGAGCAGTACTTC. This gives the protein CASGDPAGHTYEQYF. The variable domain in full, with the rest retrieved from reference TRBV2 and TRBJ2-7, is EPEVTQTPSHQVTQMGQEVILRCVPISNHLYFYWYRQILGQKVEFLVSFYNNEISEKSEIFDDQFSVERPDGSNFTLKIRSTKLEDSAMYFCASGDPAGHTYEQYFGPGTRLTVT.

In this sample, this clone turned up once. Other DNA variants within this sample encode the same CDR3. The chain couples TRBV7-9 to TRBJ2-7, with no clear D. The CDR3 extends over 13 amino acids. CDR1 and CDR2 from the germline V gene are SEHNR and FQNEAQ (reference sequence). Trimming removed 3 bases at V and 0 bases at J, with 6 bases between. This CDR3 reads CASSLAVSYEQYF. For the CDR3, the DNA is TGTGCCAGCAGCTTGGCAGTCTCCTACGAGCAGTACTTC.

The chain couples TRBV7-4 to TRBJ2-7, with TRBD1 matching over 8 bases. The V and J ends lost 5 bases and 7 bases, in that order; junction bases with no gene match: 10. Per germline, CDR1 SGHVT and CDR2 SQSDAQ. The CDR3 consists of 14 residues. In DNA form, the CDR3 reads TGTGCCAGCAGCCGCTGGACAGGGATGGTAGAGCAGTACTTC. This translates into CASSRWTGMVEQYF.

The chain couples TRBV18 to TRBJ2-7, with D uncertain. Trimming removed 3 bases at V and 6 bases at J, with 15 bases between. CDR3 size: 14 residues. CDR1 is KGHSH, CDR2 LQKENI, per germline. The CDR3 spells CASSPENDRREQYF. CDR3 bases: TGTGCCAGCTCACCGGAAAATGACCGCCGCGAGCAGTACTTC.

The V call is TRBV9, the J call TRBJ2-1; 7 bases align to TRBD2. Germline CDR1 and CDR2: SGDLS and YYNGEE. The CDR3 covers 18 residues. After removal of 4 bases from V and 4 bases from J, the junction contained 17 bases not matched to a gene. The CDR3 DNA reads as TGTGCCAGCAGCCCAGAGGGACCTGAGCGGGAACGGTACAATGAGCAGTTCTTC. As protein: CASSPEGPERERYNEQFF.

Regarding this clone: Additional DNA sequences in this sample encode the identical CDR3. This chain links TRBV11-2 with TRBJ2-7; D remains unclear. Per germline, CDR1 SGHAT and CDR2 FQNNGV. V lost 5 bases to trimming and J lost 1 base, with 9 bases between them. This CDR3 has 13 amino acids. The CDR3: CASSLYSSYEQYF. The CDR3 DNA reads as TGTGCCAGCAGCCTTTACAGTTCCTACGAGCAGTACTTC.

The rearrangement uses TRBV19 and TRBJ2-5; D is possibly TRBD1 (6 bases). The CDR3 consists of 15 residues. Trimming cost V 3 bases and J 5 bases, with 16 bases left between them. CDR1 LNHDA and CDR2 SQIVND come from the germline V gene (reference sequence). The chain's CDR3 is CASSMRDRPRETQYF. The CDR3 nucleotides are TGTGCCAGTAGTATGCGAGACAGGCCTAGGGAGACCCAGTACTTC. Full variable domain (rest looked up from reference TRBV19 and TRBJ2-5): DGGITQSPKYLFRKEGQNVTLSCEQNLNHDAMYWYRQDPGQGLRLIYYSQIVNDFQKGDIAEGYSVSREKKESFPLTVTSAQKNPTAFYLCASSMRDRPRETQYFGPGTRLLVL.

The DNA for the CDR3 is TGTGCCAGCAGCATAACATCACCAACTAATGAAAAACTGTTTTTT. This sequence encodes CASSITSPTNEKLFF. The genes are TRBV11-2 and TRBJ1-4; D call uncertain. The CDR3 loop spans 15 amino acids. Trimming cost V 5 bases and J 0 bases, with 10 bases left between them. Germline CDR1 reads SGHAT; CDR2 reads FQNNGV.

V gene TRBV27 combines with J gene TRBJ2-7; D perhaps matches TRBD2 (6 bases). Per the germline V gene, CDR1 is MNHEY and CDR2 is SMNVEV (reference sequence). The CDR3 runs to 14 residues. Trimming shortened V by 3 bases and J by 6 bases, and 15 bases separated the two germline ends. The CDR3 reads CASSLRDGRSEQYF. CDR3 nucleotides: TGTGCCAGCAGTTTGCGGGATGGGCGCTCCGAGCAGTACTTC.

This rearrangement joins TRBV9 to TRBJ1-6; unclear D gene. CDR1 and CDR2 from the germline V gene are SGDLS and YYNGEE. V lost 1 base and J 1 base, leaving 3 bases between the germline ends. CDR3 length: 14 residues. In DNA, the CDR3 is TGTGCCAGCAGCGTACAGTCCTATAATTCACCCCTCCACTTT. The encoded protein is CASSVQSYNSPLHF.